The entry that follows covers one T cell receptor beta chain sequence. Its recognized antigen is unknown. One end of the junction varies from germline; a read error may be responsible. The cysteine opens and the phenylalanine closes a CDR3 of 15 amino acids. CDR3 DNA is the only sequence kept; it has 45 bases, read in frame from the first base. The germline V gene provides CDR1 SGHTA and CDR2 FQGTGA. The data were obtained in a study of blood T cell repertoires in COVID-19 (TCRdb year 2020). Notes on the research overall: The collaborator samples originated in the United States, Italy and Spain and spanned the acute and convalescent phases of COVID-19. The prospective study material was composed of cDNA or gDNA derived from T cells, B-cell-depleted T cells, or PBMCs. Deeply sampled blood TCRbeta repertoires from subjects exposed to, actively infected with, or recovered from COVID-19 were included in the dataset. The repertoires were released in a freely available public database meant as a resource for research on the immune response to SARS-CoV-2. Samples came from the ongoing ImmuneRACE study (first 160 participants) plus 1,254 subjects from 6 global collaborators. Nearly every sample came with metadata listing a de-identified subject ID, COVID-19 status, age in years and sex. Where available, HLA class I and class II types were taken from metadata supplied by the sample provider and were not determined by assay-based typing. General findings and caveats noted by the study authors: How much clinical and demographic metadata was included differed by source and by participant, and the metadata was provided uncurated.

TCRbeta CDR3 regions were amplified from genomic DNA by means of the immunoSEQ Assay, a bias-controlled multiplex PCR. The original pipeline was this. Nucleated cell counts per sample were estimated from amplification of reference gene primers within the assay. To quantify the absolute abundance of each unique TCRbeta CDR3 rearrangement, sequence reads were collapsed and filtered. For each sample, productive Simpson clonality was calculated by taking the square root of Simpson's diversity index across productive rearrangements. Drawn from immuneACCESS, this table holds only the in-frame rearrangements with V and J called that TCRdb kept. Clones are partly lost; checked studies trace under half to an unresolved V gene and leave the rest unexplained. V, J and clone size derive from that table, while D and trimming were established from the DNA sequence. This sample has about 33,000 clones in its table, and 85% to 90% of those were observed once. The top ten hold roughly 7% of the sample.

The collaborating institutions used their own protocols to collect whole blood in K2EDTA tubes. Collaborator samples were shipped for TCRbeta analysis as frozen whole blood, isolated PBMCs, or DNA extracted from either sample type. Sequencing was performed on peripheral blood. The V gene is TRBV7-3 and the J gene is TRBJ2-1; 12 bases in the middle match TRBD1. This clonotype was sampled from a human donor in a cohort sampled during active COVID-19. The CDR3: CASSTGTGGAWAQIF. The sequenced DNA is TGTGCCAGCAGCACCGGGACAGGGGGCGCGTGGGCCCAAATCTTC.